This is a list of T cell receptor beta chains from one sample in a study of T cells in Graves' hyperthyroidism and ophthalmopathy. TCRdb independently ran MiXCR on the multiplex PCR reads; one entry per CDR3 protein. The data show about 570,000 distinct CDR3 sequences, just over 45% seen once. The sample comprised peripheral blood or thyroid tissue (not recorded which). The receptors come from an adult woman with Graves' disease, either hyperthyroidism or ophthalmopathy (not recorded which). Both conserved end residues are part of each CDR3. A D gene is named only where the DNA matches it firmly. Where a row states a size, it is once, few, many or the class of an expanded clone; other rows omit it.

j_call: TRBJ2-6; d_call: -; clone_size: -; v_call: TRBV5-1; cdr3_aa: CASSLDTAAAAVVLTF; cdr3_nt: TGCGCCAGCAGCTTGGATACTGCCGCGGCGGCGGTCGTCCTGACTTTC
j_call: TRBJ2-2; d_call: -; clone_size: -; v_call: TRBV9; cdr3_aa: CASSVLDTGELFF; cdr3_nt: TGTGCCAGCAGCGTACTAGATACCGGGGAGCTGTTTTTT
j_call: TRBJ1-1; d_call: -; clone_size: -; v_call: TRBV12-3/TRBV12-4; cdr3_aa: CASSWPGLAFF; cdr3_nt: TGTGCCAGCAGTTGGCCGGGCTTGGCTTTCTTT
j_call: TRBJ2-5; d_call: -; clone_size: few; v_call: TRBV28; cdr3_aa: CASSPSTGPQETQYF; cdr3_nt: TGTGCCAGCAGTCCCTCGACTGGCCCCCAAGAGACCCAGTACTTC
j_call: TRBJ1-5; d_call: -; clone_size: many; v_call: TRBV12-3/TRBV12-4; cdr3_aa: CASSFGRDDQPQHF; cdr3_nt: TGTGCCAGCAGTTTCGGCAGGGACGATCAGCCCCAGCATTTT
j_call: TRBJ2-6; d_call: -; clone_size: -; v_call: TRBV28; cdr3_aa: CAISLSGANVLTF; cdr3_nt: TGTGCCATCTCCCTGTCTGGGGCCAACGTCCTGACTTTC
j_call: TRBJ2-6; d_call: -; clone_size: -; v_call: TRBV9; cdr3_aa: CASSVEGANVLTF; cdr3_nt: TGTGCCAGCAGCGTAGAAGGGGCCAACGTCCTGACTTTC
j_call: TRBJ2-5; d_call: -; clone_size: -; v_call: TRBV2; cdr3_aa: CASTLGYF; cdr3_nt: TGTGCCAGCACTCTGGGGTACTTC
j_call: TRBJ2-7; d_call: -; clone_size: many; v_call: TRBV5-5; cdr3_aa: CASSASHPLEQYF; cdr3_nt: TGTGCCAGCAGCGCATCACACCCCCTCGAGCAGTACTTC
j_call: TRBJ1-6; d_call: TRBD1; clone_size: once; v_call: TRBV12-3/TRBV12-4; cdr3_aa: CASSPRDSYSPLHF; cdr3_nt: TGTGCCAGCAGTCCACGGGACAGTTATTCACCCCTCCACTTT
j_call: TRBJ2-7; d_call: TRBD1; clone_size: -; v_call: TRBV20-1; cdr3_aa: CSAGQGANEQYF; cdr3_nt: TGCAGTGCTGGACAGGGGGCGAACGAGCAGTACTTC
j_call: TRBJ1-4; d_call: TRBD1; clone_size: -; v_call: TRBV2; cdr3_aa: CASSTGGNEKLFF; cdr3_nt: TGTGCCAGCAGTACAGGGGGTAATGAAAAACTGTTTTTT
j_call: TRBJ2-7; d_call: -; clone_size: many; v_call: TRBV19; cdr3_aa: CASSNLGKGNYEQYF; cdr3_nt: TGTGCCAGTAGTAACTTAGGGAAGGGGAACTACGAGCAGTACTTC
j_call: TRBJ1-2; d_call: -; clone_size: many; v_call: TRBV11-2; cdr3_aa: CASSPTSGYGGYTF; cdr3_nt: TGTGCCAGCAGCCCCACCTCAGGGTACGGTGGCTACACCTTC
j_call: TRBJ2-2; d_call: -; clone_size: many; v_call: TRBV5-1; cdr3_aa: CASLGPAGNTGELFF; cdr3_nt: TGCGCCAGCTTAGGTCCGGCGGGAAACACCGGGGAGCTGTTTTTT
j_call: TRBJ1-3; d_call: -; clone_size: -; v_call: TRBV9; cdr3_aa: CARAPRLSSGNTIYF; cdr3_nt: TGTGCTAGAGCTCCGCGACTGAGCTCTGGAAACACCATATATTTT
j_call: TRBJ1-2; d_call: -; clone_size: -; v_call: TRBV2; cdr3_aa: CASSGGAGYTF; cdr3_nt: TGTGCCAGCAGTGGCGGGGCTGGCTACACCTTC
j_call: TRBJ2-6; d_call: TRBD1; clone_size: -; v_call: TRBV19; cdr3_aa: CASSKGQGLTEAF; cdr3_nt: TGTGCCAGTAGTAAGGGACAGGGACTCACTGAAGCTTTC
j_call: TRBJ1-2; d_call: -; clone_size: few; v_call: TRBV24-1; cdr3_aa: CATSGRDSANYGYTF; cdr3_nt: TGTGCCACCAGTGGTCGGGACTCAGCTAACTATGGCTACACCTTC
j_call: TRBJ1-3; d_call: -; clone_size: -; v_call: TRBV10-2; cdr3_aa: CASVQDSSGNTIYF; cdr3_nt: TGCGCCAGCGTACAGGACTCCTCTGGAAACACCATATATTTT
j_call: TRBJ2-5; d_call: -; clone_size: -; v_call: TRBV20-1; cdr3_aa: CSARSRQGGNQPQYF; cdr3_nt: TGCAGTGCTAGATCCCGACAGGGAGGCAATCAGCCCCAGTACTTC
j_call: TRBJ2-7; d_call: TRBD2; clone_size: -; v_call: TRBV29-1; cdr3_aa: CSVPGTSGRSAEQYF; cdr3_nt: TGCAGCGTACCCGGGACTAGCGGGAGGAGCGCCGAGCAGTACTTC
j_call: TRBJ1-2; d_call: -; clone_size: few; v_call: TRBV20-1; cdr3_aa: CSARRFGYTF; cdr3_nt: TGCAGTGCCCGCCGCTTCGGCTACACCTTC
j_call: TRBJ1-5; d_call: TRBD1; clone_size: -; v_call: TRBV19; cdr3_aa: CASRLDRVNQPQHF; cdr3_nt: TGTGCCAGTAGACTGGACAGGGTGAATCAGCCCCAGCATTTT
j_call: TRBJ2-7; d_call: -; clone_size: many; v_call: TRBV7-6; cdr3_aa: CASSPGQYRGTYEQYF; cdr3_nt: TGTGCCAGCAGCCCAGGACAGTACCGGGGGACCTACGAGCAGTACTTC
j_call: TRBJ1-1; d_call: TRBD1; clone_size: -; v_call: TRBV25-1; cdr3_aa: CASRFDRENTEAFF; cdr3_nt: TGTGCCAGCAGATTCGACAGGGAGAACACTGAAGCTTTCTTT
j_call: TRBJ2-5; d_call: -; clone_size: many; v_call: TRBV2; cdr3_aa: CASTLHWEETQYF; cdr3_nt: TGTGCCAGCACCCTGCACTGGGAAGAGACCCAGTACTTC
j_call: TRBJ1-1; d_call: -; clone_size: -; v_call: TRBV30; cdr3_aa: CAWSVAFAEAFF; cdr3_nt: TGTGCCTGGAGTGTAGCTTTTGCTGAAGCTTTCTTT
j_call: TRBJ1-5; d_call: -; clone_size: -; v_call: TRBV10-3; cdr3_aa: CAISHNRDLTLEPQHF; cdr3_nt: TGTGCCATCAGCCATAACCGGGACTTGACTTTGGAGCCCCAGCATTTT
j_call: TRBJ2-7; d_call: -; clone_size: -; v_call: TRBV14; cdr3_aa: CASSQDGGEQYF; cdr3_nt: TGTGCCAGCAGCCAAGACGGGGGCGAGCAGTACTTC
j_call: TRBJ1-2; d_call: -; clone_size: -; v_call: TRBV6-1; cdr3_aa: CASSTGSADYGYTF; cdr3_nt: TGTGCCAGCAGCACAGGGTCCGCAGACTATGGCTACACCTTC
j_call: TRBJ1-2; d_call: -; clone_size: few; v_call: TRBV10-3; cdr3_aa: CAISESRTEGGYTF; cdr3_nt: TGTGCCATCAGTGAGTCGAGGACAGAGGGGGGCTACACCTTC
j_call: TRBJ2-1; d_call: -; clone_size: few; v_call: TRBV6-1; cdr3_aa: CASAAALNEQFF; cdr3_nt: TGTGCCAGCGCCGCGGCGCTCAATGAGCAGTTCTTC
j_call: TRBJ2-7; d_call: -; clone_size: many; v_call: TRBV12-3/TRBV12-4; cdr3_aa: CASSLVGHEQYF; cdr3_nt: TGTGCCAGCAGCTTAGTGGGTCACGAGCAGTACTTC
j_call: TRBJ2-2; d_call: TRBD2; clone_size: many; v_call: TRBV20-1; cdr3_aa: CSARPRGRGGELFF; cdr3_nt: TGCAGTGCTAGACCCCGAGGGAGGGGCGGGGAGCTGTTTTTT
j_call: TRBJ2-5; d_call: TRBD2; clone_size: many; v_call: TRBV6-1; cdr3_aa: CASSEMWLAGENRPQETQYF; cdr3_nt: TGTGCCAGCAGTGAAATGTGGCTAGCGGGAGAAAATAGACCGCAAGAGACCCAGTACTTC
j_call: TRBJ2-2; d_call: -; clone_size: -; v_call: TRBV7-9; cdr3_aa: CASSHRDAAVSNTGELFF; cdr3_nt: TGTGCCAGCAGCCACCGGGACGCAGCAGTTTCGAACACCGGGGAGCTGTTTTTT
j_call: TRBJ2-7; d_call: -; clone_size: many; v_call: TRBV11-2; cdr3_aa: CASSLIGIRSYEQYF; cdr3_nt: TGTGCCAGCAGCTTAATAGGCATTAGATCCTACGAGCAGTACTTC
j_call: TRBJ2-5; d_call: -; clone_size: many; v_call: TRBV5-1; cdr3_aa: CASSWESKETQYF; cdr3_nt: TGCGCCAGCAGCTGGGAGAGCAAAGAGACCCAGTACTTC
j_call: TRBJ2-6; d_call: -; clone_size: -; v_call: TRBV7-6; cdr3_aa: CASSWGVNVLTF; cdr3_nt: TGTGCCAGCAGCTGGGGGGTCAACGTCCTGACTTTC
j_call: TRBJ2-7; d_call: TRBD1; clone_size: -; v_call: TRBV2; cdr3_aa: CASPRDRVYEQYF; cdr3_nt: TGTGCCAGCCCCCGGGACAGAGTCTACGAGCAGTACTTC
j_call: TRBJ1-6; d_call: TRBD1; clone_size: -; v_call: TRBV7-9; cdr3_aa: CASSLATGGKGSPLHF; cdr3_nt: TGTGCCAGCAGCTTAGCAACAGGGGGCAAAGGTTCACCCCTCCACTTT
j_call: TRBJ2-7; d_call: TRBD2; clone_size: few; v_call: TRBV28; cdr3_aa: CASITSGTSRYEQYF; cdr3_nt: TGTGCCAGCATAACATCCGGGACTAGCCGTTACGAGCAGTACTTC
j_call: TRBJ2-5; d_call: -; clone_size: many; v_call: TRBV2; cdr3_aa: CASHRDQETQYF; cdr3_nt: TGTGCCAGCCACAGGGACCAAGAGACCCAGTACTTC
j_call: TRBJ2-7; d_call: TRBD1; clone_size: many; v_call: TRBV20-1; cdr3_aa: CSAMGQGGHEQYF; cdr3_nt: TGCAGTGCTATGGGACAGGGAGGGCACGAGCAGTACTTC
j_call: TRBJ2-5; d_call: -; clone_size: -; v_call: TRBV7-2; cdr3_aa: CASSQRTAKKQETQYF; cdr3_nt: TGTGCCAGCAGCCAGCGGACAGCTAAAAAACAAGAGACCCAGTACTTC
j_call: TRBJ2-7; d_call: TRBD2; clone_size: -; v_call: TRBV7-3; cdr3_aa: CACAGVAGGTYEQYF; cdr3_nt: TGTGCCTGCGCGGGAGTAGCGGGAGGAACCTACGAGCAGTACTTC
j_call: TRBJ2-5; d_call: -; clone_size: -; v_call: TRBV20-1; cdr3_aa: CSASSSSVRETQYF; cdr3_nt: TGCAGTGCCAGCAGCTCTAGCGTTCGGGAGACCCAGTACTTC
j_call: TRBJ2-7; d_call: -; clone_size: -; v_call: TRBV2; cdr3_aa: CASSEGDTHYEQYF; cdr3_nt: TGTGCCAGCAGTGAGGGGGACACTCACTACGAGCAGTACTTC
j_call: TRBJ2-5; d_call: -; clone_size: many; v_call: TRBV11-2; cdr3_aa: CASSSPPSETQYF; cdr3_nt: TGTGCCAGCAGCTCCCCCCCCAGCGAGACCCAGTACTTC